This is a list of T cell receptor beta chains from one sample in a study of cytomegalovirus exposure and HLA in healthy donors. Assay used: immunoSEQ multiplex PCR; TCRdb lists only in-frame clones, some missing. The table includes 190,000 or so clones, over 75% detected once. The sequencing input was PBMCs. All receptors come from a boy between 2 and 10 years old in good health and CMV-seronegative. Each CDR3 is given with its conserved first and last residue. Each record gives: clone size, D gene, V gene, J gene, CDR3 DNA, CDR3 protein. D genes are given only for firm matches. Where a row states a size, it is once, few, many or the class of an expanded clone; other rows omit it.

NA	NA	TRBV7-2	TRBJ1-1	TGTGCCAGCAGCTTAGGCCAGGGGTACACTGAAGCTTTCTTT	CASSLGQGYTEAFF
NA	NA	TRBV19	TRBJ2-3	TGTGCCACCCCGCGGGGAGTGACAGATACGCAGTATTTT	CATPRGVTDTQYF
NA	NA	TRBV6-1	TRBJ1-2	TGTGCCGCTGGGGCCGGGCCGAAGTTCTATGGCTACACCTTC	CAAGAGPKFYGYTF
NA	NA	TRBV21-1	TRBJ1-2	TGTGCCAGCAGCTCCCGGACAGGGGGCGGCTACACCTTC	CASSSRTGGGYTF
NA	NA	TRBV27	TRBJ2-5	TGTGCCAGCAGTGGCTTCCCGGTTGAGGCCCAGTACTTC	CASSGFPVEAQYF
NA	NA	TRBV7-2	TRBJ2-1	TGTGCCAGCAGCTTAACGGGTGGTCTGGTGGGTGAGCAGTTCTTC	CASSLTGGLVGEQFF
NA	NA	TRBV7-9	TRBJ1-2	TGTGCCAGCAGCTTATCAGGCGACTATGGCTACACCTTC	CASSLSGDYGYTF
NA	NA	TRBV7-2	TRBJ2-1	TGTGCCAGCAGCTTAAGGAGACGAGAGAGCAATGAGCAGTTCTTC	CASSLRRRESNEQFF
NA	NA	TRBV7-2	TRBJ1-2	TGTGCCAGCAGCTTAGGTGGACAGTCATATGGCTACACCTTC	CASSLGGQSYGYTF
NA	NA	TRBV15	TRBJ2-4	TGTGCCACCAGCAGAGATACAGGGGGGGACGGCATTCAGTACTTC	CATSRDTGGDGIQYF
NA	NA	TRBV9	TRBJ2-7	TGTGCCAGCAGCGTAGGCGACTTGAGCTCCTACGAGCAGTACTTC	CASSVGDLSSYEQYF
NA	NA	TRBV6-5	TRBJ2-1	TGTGCCAGCAGTTACTCACAGGCGGGGGAGCAGTTCTTC	CASSYSQAGEQFF
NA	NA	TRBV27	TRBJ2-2	TGTGCCAGCAGTCCCAATCCCCCAACGAACACCGGGGAGCTGTTTTTT	CASSPNPPTNTGELFF
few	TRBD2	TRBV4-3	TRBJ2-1	TGCGCCAGCAGCCAAGATGGGGCTAGCGGCTACAATGAGCAGTTCTTC	CASSQDGASGYNEQFF
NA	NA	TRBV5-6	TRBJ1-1	TGTGCCAGCAGCCGGACTAACAGTTTTGGCGCTTTCTTT	CASSRTNSFGAFF
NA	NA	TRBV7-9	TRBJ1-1	TGTGCCAGCAGCTATGCTCGAGTGAGCGAAGCTTTCTTT	CASSYARVSEAFF
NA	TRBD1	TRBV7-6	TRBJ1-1	TGTGCCAGCAGCTTAACCACAGGGGACACTGAAGCTTTCTTT	CASSLTTGDTEAFF
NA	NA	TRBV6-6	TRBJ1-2	TGTGCCAGCAGTTCTCAGGGCAGTCCTCCTAACTATGGCTACACCTTC	CASSSQGSPPNYGYTF
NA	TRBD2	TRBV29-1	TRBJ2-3	TGCAGCGTCCGCCCCCGACTAGCTCGCACAGATACGCAGTATTTT	CSVRPRLARTDTQYF
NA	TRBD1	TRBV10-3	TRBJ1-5	TGTGCCATCAGTACGACAGGGGGCAGAAATCAGCCCCAGCATTTT	CAISTTGGRNQPQHF
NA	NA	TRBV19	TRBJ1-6	TGTGCCAGTAGTTCCTGGGGGGGAAATTCACCCCTCCACTTT	CASSSWGGNSPLHF
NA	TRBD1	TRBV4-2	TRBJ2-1	TGTGCCAGCAGCCAAGATCCCGGACAGGTCTACAATGAGCAGTTCTTC	CASSQDPGQVYNEQFF
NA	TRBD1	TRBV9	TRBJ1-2	TGTGCCAGCAGCGTACAGGGGGCGTATGGCTACACCTTC	CASSVQGAYGYTF
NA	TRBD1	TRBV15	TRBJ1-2	TGTGCCACCAGAGCCCTTGGGACAGGGGATCCACAAAATGGCTACACCTTC	CATRALGTGDPQNGYTF
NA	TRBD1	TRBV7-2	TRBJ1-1	TGTGCCAGCAGCTTATTGGGACAGGTGAACACTGAAGCTTTCTTT	CASSLLGQVNTEAFF
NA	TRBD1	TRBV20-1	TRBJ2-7	TGCAGTGCAGGACAGGGGTACGAGCAGTACTTC	CSAGQGYEQYF
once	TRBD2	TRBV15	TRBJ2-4	TGTGCCACCAGCAGAGATGTAGCGGGCTTAGTGTACTTC	CATSRDVAGLVYF
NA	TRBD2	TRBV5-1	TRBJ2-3	TGCGCCAGCAGCTCGGGACTAGCGTTAACAGATACGCAGTATTTT	CASSSGLALTDTQYF
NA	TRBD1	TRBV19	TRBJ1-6	TGTGCCAGTAGCGTCCCGGGACAGGGTAGTAATTCACCCCTCCACTTT	CASSVPGQGSNSPLHF
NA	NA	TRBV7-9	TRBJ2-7	TGTGCCAGCAGCCCCAGGGGCTACTACGAGCAGTACTTC	CASSPRGYYEQYF
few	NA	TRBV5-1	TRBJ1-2	TGCGCCAGCAGCTTGAACCCATCGACAGAGAACTATGGCTACACCTTC	CASSLNPSTENYGYTF
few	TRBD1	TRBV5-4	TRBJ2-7	TGTGCCAGCAGCTTGGACAGGGGGCTTCGGGAGCAGTACTTC	CASSLDRGLREQYF
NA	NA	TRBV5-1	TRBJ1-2	TGCGCCAGCAGCCAAGGACAAAACTATGGCTACACCTTC	CASSQGQNYGYTF
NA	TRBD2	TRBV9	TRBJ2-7	TGTGCCAGCAGCCCCGGGACTAGCGGGGGGGGAACCTCCTACGAGCAGTACTTC	CASSPGTSGGGTSYEQYF
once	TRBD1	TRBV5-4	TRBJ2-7	TGTGCCAGCAGCGGTCGAACCGGGACAGGGAAGCTCGAGCAGTACTTC	CASSGRTGTGKLEQYF
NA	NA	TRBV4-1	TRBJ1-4	TGCGCCAGCAGCCAACCCGGCACAGCAACTAATGAAAAACTGTTTTTT	CASSQPGTATNEKLFF
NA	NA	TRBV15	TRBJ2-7	TGTGCCACCAGCAGGGTACAGGGTCCCTACGAGCAGTACTTC	CATSRVQGPYEQYF
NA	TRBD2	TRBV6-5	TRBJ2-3	TGTGCCAGCACCTTGAACGCGGGGGGCAGGGGTACGCAGTATTTT	CASTLNAGGRGTQYF
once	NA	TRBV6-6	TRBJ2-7	TGTGCCAGCACCCAGACGTCAGGGGGGTCCAGCGAGCAGTACTTC	CASTQTSGGSSEQYF
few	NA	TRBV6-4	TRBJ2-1	TGTGCCAGCAGTGACTCGATACGTAGCTCCTACAATGAGCAGTTCTTC	CASSDSIRSSYNEQFF
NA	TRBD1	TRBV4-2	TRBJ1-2	TGTGCCAGCAGCCAAAGGACAGGGGAAGGCTACACCTTC	CASSQRTGEGYTF
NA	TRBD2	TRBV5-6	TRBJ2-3	TGTGCCAGCAGCCCCTATGGGACTAGCGGGGGGGTGGCAGATACGCAGTATTTT	CASSPYGTSGGVADTQYF
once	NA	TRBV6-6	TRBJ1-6	TGTGCCAGCCAACCGGGACACCGTAATTCACCCCTCCACTTT	CASQPGHRNSPLHF
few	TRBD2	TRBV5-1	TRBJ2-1	TGCGCCAGCAGCTTGCGGTCTAGCGGGGCCAATGAGCAGTTCTTC	CASSLRSSGANEQFF
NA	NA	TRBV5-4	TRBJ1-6	TGTGCCAGCAGCTTAGAACAGGTCGATTCACCCCTCCACTTT	CASSLEQVDSPLHF
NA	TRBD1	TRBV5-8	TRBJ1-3	TGTGCCAGCAGCTGGAGTGGGGACAGAATAGTCTCTGGAAACACCATATATTTT	CASSWSGDRIVSGNTIYF
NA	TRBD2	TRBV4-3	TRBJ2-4	TGCGCCAGCAGCCAAGTTTCCCTGACTAGCGGGGTGAAAAACATTCAGTACTTC	CASSQVSLTSGVKNIQYF
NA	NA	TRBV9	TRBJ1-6	TGTGCCAGCAGCGGGGGGGGGTCACCCGGGATTTCACCCCTCCACTTT	CASSGGGSPGISPLHF
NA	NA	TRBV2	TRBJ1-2	TGTGCCAGCAGTCTTCTATTGACAAGTATCTATGGCTACACCTTC	CASSLLLTSIYGYTF
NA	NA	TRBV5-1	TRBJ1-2	TGCGCCAGCAGCGCAGACAGGTCGCATGGCTACACCTTC	CASSADRSHGYTF
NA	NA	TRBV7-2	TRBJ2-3	TGTGCCAGCAGCGCCCCCCTTAGCGGCACAGATACGCAGTATTTT	CASSAPLSGTDTQYF
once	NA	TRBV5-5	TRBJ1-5	TGTGCCAGCAGCTCCTCGGACAGACTCCTAAATCAGCCCCAGCATTTT	CASSSSDRLLNQPQHF
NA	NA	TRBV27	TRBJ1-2	TGTGCCAGCAGTTTCCCCGGGGGACGCGGCTACACCTTC	CASSFPGGRGYTF
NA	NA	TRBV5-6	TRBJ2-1	TGTGCCAGCACCTTGAACCAGGGAAGCTACAATGAGCAGTTCTTC	CASTLNQGSYNEQFF
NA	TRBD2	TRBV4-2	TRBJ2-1	TGTGCCAGCAGCCATGCCGGGGGGTTGTTCAATGAGCAGTTCTTC	CASSHAGGLFNEQFF
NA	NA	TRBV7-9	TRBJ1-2	TGTTCCAGCAGCCCCGGGGGGACCGGGGGCTATGGCTACACCTTC	CSSSPGGTGGYGYTF
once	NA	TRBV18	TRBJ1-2	TGTGCCAGCTCAGTTCAGGGATATGGCTACACCTTC	CASSVQGYGYTF